This T cell receptor beta chain originates from a study of OX40 agonist ivuxolimab in advanced cancers. Germline loops: CDR1 SNHLY, CDR2 FYNNEI. The CDR3 is made up of 16 amino acids. V shed 5 bases, J shed 7 bases, and the junction held 15 bases outside the gene matches. This clone was seen only once. The data were produced by immunoSEQ multiplex PCR, yet TCRdb's version contains in-frame clones alone and is incomplete. Among tens of thousands of clones listed, roughly 90% were seen once. The sequence was collected from an adult with an advanced solid tumor such as melanoma, head and neck, liver or kidney cancer. The sample here was CD4+ or CD8+ T cells sorted from blood, taken in a trial of the OX40 agonist ivuxolimab. The chain joins TRBV2 to TRBJ2-5, with TRBD2 matching 8 bases. As DNA, the CDR3 is TGTGCCAGCAGTCCCCCAGCGGGAGCACTGGGGGGGACCCAGTACTTC. Protein sequence: CASSPPAGALGGTQYF.